Listed below are T cell receptor beta chains from one sample, sequenced in a study of shared clonotypes between healthy human individuals. Profiled with immunoSEQ multiplex PCR; TCRdb holds only in-frame clones, not every one. In the table there are about 2.3 million clones, less than 95% of which are singletons. What was sequenced was naive CD4+ T cells from PBMCs. These receptors were collected from a man aged 18-30 years in good health. Some clones in this sample may be carry-over from other donors' samples. Each CDR3 is given without its conserved first and last residue.

TRBJ1-1 TRBV14 ASSQDQGNMNTEAF
TRBJ1-1 TRBV30 AWSVTGITEAF
TRBJ2-3 TRBV11-3 ASRDLAGAGDTQY
TRBJ2-7 TRBV27 ASSFNRKTYEQY
TRBJ2-1 TRBV5-1 ASSVDTYNEQF
TRBJ2-2 TRBV4-1 ASSQRQGNTGELF
TRBJ2-7 TRBV14 ASSQDIRRGSHEQY
TRBJ2-5 TRBV9 ASSVGGLGETQY
TRBJ2-5 TRBV5-1 ASSGTGVPTQY
TRBJ1-1 TRBV7-3 ASSSPGTEAF
TRBJ2-7 TRBV5-4 ASSTGLAGGRSYEQY
TRBJ2-3 TRBV5-1 ASSTTSSTDTQY
TRBJ1-1 TRBV6-1 ASRGGRDTEAF
TRBJ2-5 TRBV28 ASGTPGETQY
TRBJ2-1 TRBV11-2 ASSPGTSRREQF